This is a list of T cell receptor beta chains from one sample in a study of somatic mutations in cytotoxic T cells in rheumatoid arthritis. The method was immunoSEQ multiplex PCR; TCRdb's version includes in-frame clones alone and lacks a portion of them. Among approximately 15,000 clones listed, roughly 80% were seen once. Source material: CD8+ T cells sorted from blood. The receptors here all came from an adult with rheumatoid arthritis. Both conserved end residues are part of each CDR3. A D gene is named only where the DNA matches it firmly. A row's size may be missing; if present it is once, few, many or a size class.

j_call | v_call | clone_size | d_call | cdr3_aa | cdr3_nt
TRBJ2-7 | TRBV6-6 | NA | NA | CASSFYEQYF | TGTGCCAGCAGCTTCTACGAGCAGTACTTC
TRBJ1-4 | TRBV2 | NA | NA | CASSEQWAAGEKLFF | TGTGCCAGCAGTGAACAATGGGCTGCTGGTGAAAAACTGTTTTTT
TRBJ2-2 | TRBV4-1 | NA | NA | CASSQGWGRTGELFF | TGCGCCAGCAGCCAAGGTTGGGGACGCACCGGGGAGCTGTTTTTT
TRBJ2-2 | TRBV6-5 | NA | NA | CASSTGDGELFF | TGTGCCAGCAGTACAGGTGACGGGGAGCTGTTTTTT
TRBJ2-2 | TRBV2 | NA | NA | CAIRAGELFF | TGTGCTATCAGAGCGGGGGAGCTGTTTTTT
TRBJ1-3 | TRBV6-6 | NA | NA | CASSSPPWEGGNTIYF | TGTGCCAGCAGCTCCCCCCCATGGGAGGGTGGAAACACCATATATTTT
TRBJ2-3 | TRBV5-1 | once | TRBD1 | CASSLGTGGADTQYF | TGCGCCAGCAGCTTGGGGACAGGGGGCGCGGATACGCAGTATTTT
TRBJ2-2 | TRBV10-1 | few | NA | CASSDRERRGDTGELFF | TGCGCCAGCAGCGACAGGGAAAGGAGGGGGGACACCGGGGAGCTGTTTTTT
TRBJ2-3 | TRBV7-9 | NA | NA | CASSPRGVMADTQYF | TGTGCCAGCAGCCCGAGGGGGGTGATGGCAGATACGCAGTATTTT
TRBJ2-2 | TRBV5-1 | NA | NA | CASSLAGANTGELFF | TGCGCCAGCAGCTTGGCTGGGGCGAACACCGGGGAGCTGTTTTTT
TRBJ2-1 | TRBV13 | NA | NA | CASSSPPDRLYNEQFF | TGTGCCAGCAGCTCGCCCCCTGACAGACTGTACAATGAGCAGTTCTTC
TRBJ2-1 | TRBV6-4 | NA | TRBD2 | CASSDSRTSGPNEQFF | TGTGCCAGCAGTGACTCGCGGACTAGCGGGCCCAATGAGCAGTTCTTC
TRBJ2-5 | TRBV13 | NA | TRBD1 | CASSYTGGAGETQYF | TGTGCCAGCAGTTATACAGGGGGCGCGGGGGAGACCCAGTACTTC
TRBJ2-1 | TRBV13 | once | NA | CASSSPLEGSDEQFF | TGTGCCAGCAGCTCCCCCCTGGAGGGCAGCGATGAGCAGTTCTTC
TRBJ1-1 | TRBV5-6 | NA | NA | CASSISWNTEAFF | TGTGCCAGCAGCATTTCCTGGAACACTGAAGCTTTCTTT
TRBJ2-5 | TRBV2 | NA | NA | CASRPEDFQETQYF | TGTGCCAGCAGGCCGGAGGACTTCCAAGAGACCCAGTACTTC
TRBJ2-7 | TRBV6-5 | NA | NA | CASGDSSYEQYF | TGTGCCAGCGGTGACAGCTCCTACGAGCAGTACTTC
TRBJ2-7 | TRBV4-2 | NA | TRBD2 | CASSPGGYEQYF | TGTGCCAGCAGCCCGGGAGGATACGAGCAGTACTTC
TRBJ2-7 | TRBV2 | NA | NA | CASSEGGQWEQYF | TGTGCCAGCAGCGAAGGGGGACAATGGGAGCAGTACTTC
TRBJ2-7 | TRBV9 | NA | NA | CASSALTGGSSYEQYF | TGTGCCAGCAGCGCACTAACGGGGGGCAGCTCCTACGAGCAGTACTTC
TRBJ1-2 | TRBV6-6 | once | NA | CASSYSADSYGYTF | TGTGCCAGCAGTTACTCGGCGGACTCCTATGGCTACACCTTC
TRBJ2-3 | TRBV5-1 | NA | TRBD2 | CASSLASIAGQDTQYF | TGCGCCAGCAGCTTGGCCTCGATAGCGGGGCAGGATACGCAGTATTTT
TRBJ1-1 | TRBV29-1 | NA | NA | CSADDSPNTEAFF | TGCAGCGCTGATGACAGCCCCAACACTGAAGCTTTCTTT
TRBJ2-1 | TRBV11-3 | once | TRBD2 | CASSKAPGTRANEQFF | TGTGCCAGCAGCAAAGCTCCCGGGACTAGAGCCAATGAGCAGTTCTTC
TRBJ1-1 | TRBV9 | NA | TRBD1 | CASSALGIQGAPVTAFF | TGTGCCAGCAGCGCCCTCGGGATTCAGGGGGCGCCGGTAACGGCTTTCTTT
TRBJ1-4 | TRBV27 | once | NA | CASSLIATNEKLFF | TGTGCCAGCAGTTTGATTGCAACTAATGAAAAACTGTTTTTT
TRBJ2-1 | TRBV18 | NA | NA | CASSPRSGAFYNEQFF | TGTGCCAGCTCACCACGATCAGGGGCATTCTACAATGAGCAGTTCTTC
TRBJ2-2 | TRBV5-6 | few | NA | CASSLLGGGDTGELFF | TGTGCCAGCAGCCTCTTGGGAGGGGGCGACACCGGGGAGCTGTTTTTT
TRBJ2-1 | TRBV2 | once | NA | CATVGTISYNEQFF | TGTGCCACGGTGGGGACAATCTCCTACAATGAGCAGTTCTTC
TRBJ2-7 | TRBV4-2 | NA | NA | CASSQDRGYYEQYF | TGTGCCAGCAGCCAAGATCGAGGGTACTACGAGCAGTACTTC
TRBJ2-7 | TRBV7-9 | NA | NA | CASSLVGANEQYF | TGTGCCAGCAGCTTAGTGGGGGCCAACGAGCAGTACTTC
TRBJ1-1 | TRBV7-3 | few | NA | CASSLTGGGTEAFF | TGTGCCAGCAGCTTAACTGGGGGCGGCACTGAAGCTTTCTTT
TRBJ2-1 | TRBV5-1 | NA | TRBD2 | CASSFGTSFDEQFF | TGCGCCAGCAGCTTCGGGACTAGCTTCGATGAGCAGTTCTTC
TRBJ1-3 | TRBV13 | NA | NA | CASSLGGTAAIGNTIYF | TGTGCCAGCAGCTTGGGGGGGACGGCAGCTATCGGAAACACCATATATTTT
TRBJ1-1 | TRBV7-9 | NA | TRBD1 | CASSTRTGDGTEAFF | TGTGCCAGCAGCACTCGAACAGGGGACGGGACTGAAGCTTTCTTT
TRBJ1-2 | TRBV30 | NA | TRBD1 | CAWSVLTGGGYTF | TGTGCCTGGAGTGTACTAACAGGGGGTGGCTACACCTTC
TRBJ1-1 | TRBV19 | NA | NA | CASSIMGFIEAFF | TGTGCCAGTAGTATAATGGGTTTTATTGAAGCTTTCTTT
TRBJ1-2 | TRBV30 | NA | NA | CALPLGAVGYTF | TGTGCCTTACCATTGGGGGCTGTCGGCTACACCTTC
TRBJ1-3 | TRBV30 | NA | NA | CAWNPDPGNTIYF | TGTGCCTGGAATCCGGACCCTGGAAACACCATATATTTT
TRBJ1-3 | TRBV5-1 | NA | TRBD1 | CASSAGTGGGNTIYF | TGCGCCAGCAGCGCCGGGACAGGGGGTGGAAACACCATATATTTT
TRBJ2-7 | TRBV27 | NA | NA | CASSLTPFYEQYF | TGTGCCAGCAGTCTGACTCCCTTTTACGAGCAGTACTTC
TRBJ2-7 | TRBV5-1 | NA | NA | CASRPGVGGYEQYF | TGCGCCAGCAGACCAGGGGTAGGGGGCTACGAGCAGTACTTC
TRBJ2-5 | TRBV7-9 | NA | NA | CASSFFRGSAPQETQYF | TGTGCCAGCAGCTTTTTTCGGGGCTCCGCCCCCCAAGAGACCCAGTACTTC
TRBJ2-7 | TRBV10-3 | NA | TRBD1 | CAISESRTGRNHEQYF | TGTGCCATCAGTGAGTCGCGGACAGGGCGTAACCACGAGCAGTACTTC
TRBJ2-7 | TRBV9 | medium-sized | NA | CASSPSPGAITYEQYF | TGTGCCAGCAGCCCCTCACCGGGGGCGATTACCTACGAGCAGTACTTC
TRBJ2-3 | TRBV6-4 | NA | TRBD2 | CASSDLAGGTDTQYF | TGTGCCAGCAGTGATCTAGCGGGGGGAACAGATACGCAGTATTTT
TRBJ2-6 | TRBV7-9 | NA | TRBD1 | CASSLPPGQGRSGANVLTF | TGTGCCAGCAGCTTACCCCCGGGACAGGGAAGGTCTGGGGCCAACGTCCTGACTTTC
TRBJ2-1 | TRBV21-1 | NA | NA | CASSKPGIPMPVAGGFGEQFF | TGTGCCAGCAGCAAGCCGGGAATACCAATGCCGGTTGCGGGGGGATTTGGTGAGCAGTTCTTC
TRBJ2-5 | TRBV19 | NA | NA | CASSIGYQETQYF | TGTGCCAGTAGTATTGGGTACCAAGAGACCCAGTACTTC
TRBJ1-5 | TRBV2 | NA | NA | CASSETGMNQPQHF | TGTGCCAGCAGTGAAACAGGGATGAATCAGCCCCAGCATTTT
TRBJ2-1 | TRBV13 | NA | TRBD2 | CASSSPTASGGAFEQFF | TGTGCCAGCAGCTCCCCAACGGCTAGCGGGGGGGCCTTTGAGCAGTTCTTC
TRBJ1-3 | TRBV30 | once | NA | CAWSAGDGSGNTIYF | TGTGCCTGGAGTGCAGGAGATGGCTCTGGAAACACCATATATTTT
TRBJ2-7 | TRBV4-1 | NA | TRBD2 | CASSQDRGGAGYEQYF | TGCGCCAGCAGCCAAGATCGGGGAGGGGCTGGGTACGAGCAGTACTTC
TRBJ2-7 | TRBV19 | NA | NA | CASSFRESYEQYF | TGTGCCAGTAGTTTCAGGGAATCCTACGAGCAGTACTTC
TRBJ2-7 | TRBV6-5 | NA | TRBD2 | CASSGTRPYEQYF | TGTGCCAGCAGTGGGACTAGACCCTACGAGCAGTACTTC